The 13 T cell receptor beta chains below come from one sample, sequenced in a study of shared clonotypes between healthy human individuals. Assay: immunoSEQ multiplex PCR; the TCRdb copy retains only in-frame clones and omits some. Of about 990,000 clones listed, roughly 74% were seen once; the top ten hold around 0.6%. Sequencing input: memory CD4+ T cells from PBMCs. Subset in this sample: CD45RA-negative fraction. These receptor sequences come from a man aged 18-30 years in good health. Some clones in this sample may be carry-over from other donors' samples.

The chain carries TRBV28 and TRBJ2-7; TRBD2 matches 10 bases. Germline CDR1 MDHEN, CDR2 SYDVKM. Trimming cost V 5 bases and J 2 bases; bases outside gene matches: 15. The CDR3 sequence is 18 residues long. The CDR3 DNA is TGTGCCAGCAGTCTGACCAGGAGACTAGCGGGTCCTGCCTACGAGCAGTACTTC. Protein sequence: CASSLTRRLAGPAYEQYF.

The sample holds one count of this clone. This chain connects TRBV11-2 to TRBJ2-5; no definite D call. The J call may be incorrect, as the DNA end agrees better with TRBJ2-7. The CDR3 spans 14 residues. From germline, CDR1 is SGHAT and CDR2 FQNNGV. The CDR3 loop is CASSPSATEYEQYF. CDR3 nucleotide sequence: TGTGCCAGCAGCCCAAGTGCCACCGAATACGAGCAGTACTTC.

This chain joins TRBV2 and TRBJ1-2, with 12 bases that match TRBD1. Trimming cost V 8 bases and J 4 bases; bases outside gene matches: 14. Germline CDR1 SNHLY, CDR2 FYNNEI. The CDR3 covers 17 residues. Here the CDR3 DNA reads TGTGCCAGCCGAGCCGGGACAGGGGGCCTATGGGGCTATGGCTACACCTTC. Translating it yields CASRAGTGGLWGYGYTF.

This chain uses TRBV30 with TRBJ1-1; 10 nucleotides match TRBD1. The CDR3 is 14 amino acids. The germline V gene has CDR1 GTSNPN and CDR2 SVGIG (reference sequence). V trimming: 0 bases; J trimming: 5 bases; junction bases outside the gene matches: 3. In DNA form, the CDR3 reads TGTGCCTGGAGTGTGGGGACAGGGGTTACTGAAGCTTTCTTT. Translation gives CAWSVGTGVTEAFF.

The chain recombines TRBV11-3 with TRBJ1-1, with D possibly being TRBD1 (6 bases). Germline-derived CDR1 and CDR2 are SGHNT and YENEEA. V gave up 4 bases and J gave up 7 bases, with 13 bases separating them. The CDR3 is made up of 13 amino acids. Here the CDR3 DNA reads TGTGCCAGCAGCTCTACAGGGCTTGATGAAGCTTTCTTT. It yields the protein CASSSTGLDEAFF.

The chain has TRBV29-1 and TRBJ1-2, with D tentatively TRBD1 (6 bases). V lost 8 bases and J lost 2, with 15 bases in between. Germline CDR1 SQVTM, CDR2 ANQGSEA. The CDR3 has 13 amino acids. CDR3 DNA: TGCAGCATCCGGGACACCTCCAACTATGGCTACACCTTC. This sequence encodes CSIRDTSNYGYTF.

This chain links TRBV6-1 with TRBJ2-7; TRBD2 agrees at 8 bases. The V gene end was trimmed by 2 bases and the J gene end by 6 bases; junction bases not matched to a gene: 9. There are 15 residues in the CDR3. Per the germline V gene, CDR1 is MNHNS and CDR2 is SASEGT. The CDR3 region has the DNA TGTGCCAGCAGTGAAACCGGGACTAGAGGGGCCGAGCAGTACTTC. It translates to CASSETGTRGAEQYF.

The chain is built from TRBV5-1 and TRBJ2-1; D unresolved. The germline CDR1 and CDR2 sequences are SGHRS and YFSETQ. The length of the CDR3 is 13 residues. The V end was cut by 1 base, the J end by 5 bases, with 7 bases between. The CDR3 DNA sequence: TGCGCCAGCAGCTTGATGACTCACAATGAGCAGTTCTTC. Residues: CASSLMTHNEQFF.

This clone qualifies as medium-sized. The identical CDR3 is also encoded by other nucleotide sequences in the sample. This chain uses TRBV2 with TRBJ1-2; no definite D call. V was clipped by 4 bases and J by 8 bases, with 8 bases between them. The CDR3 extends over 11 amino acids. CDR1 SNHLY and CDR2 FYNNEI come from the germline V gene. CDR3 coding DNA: TGTGCCAGCAGTGCTGGTGAAGGCTACACCTTC. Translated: CASSAGEGYTF.

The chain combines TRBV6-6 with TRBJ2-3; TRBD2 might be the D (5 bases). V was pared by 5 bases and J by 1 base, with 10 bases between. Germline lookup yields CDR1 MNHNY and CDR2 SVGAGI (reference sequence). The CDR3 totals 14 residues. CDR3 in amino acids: CASSPSYGTDTQYF. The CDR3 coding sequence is TGTGCCAGCAGTCCTAGCTACGGCACAGATACGCAGTATTTT.

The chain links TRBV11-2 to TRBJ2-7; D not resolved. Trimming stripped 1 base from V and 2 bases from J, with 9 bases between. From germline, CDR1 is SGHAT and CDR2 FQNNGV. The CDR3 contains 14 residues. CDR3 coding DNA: TGTGCCAGCAGCTTAGGCCCCACTACCTACGAGCAGTACTTC. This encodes CASSLGPTTYEQYF. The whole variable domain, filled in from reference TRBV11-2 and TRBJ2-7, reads EAGVAQSPRYKIIEKRQSVAFWCNPISGHATLYWYQQILGQGPKLLIQFQNNGVVDDSQLPKDRFSAERLKGVDSTLKIQPAKLEDSAVYLCASSLGPTTYEQYFGPGTRLTVT.

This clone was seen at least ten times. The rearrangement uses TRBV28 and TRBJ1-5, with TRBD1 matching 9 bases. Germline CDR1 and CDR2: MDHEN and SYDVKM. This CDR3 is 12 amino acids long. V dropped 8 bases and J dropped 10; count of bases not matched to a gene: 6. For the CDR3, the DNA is TGTGCCAGCTGGGACAGGGCAGGTCCCCAGCATTTT. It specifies CASWDRAGPQHF.

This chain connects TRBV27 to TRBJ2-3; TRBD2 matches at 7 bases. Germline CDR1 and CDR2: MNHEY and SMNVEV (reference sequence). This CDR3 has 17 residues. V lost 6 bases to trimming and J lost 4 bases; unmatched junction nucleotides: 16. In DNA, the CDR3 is TGTGCCAGCAGCCCCCGTCGGGGAGCGGGAAGTTCAGATACGCAGTATTTT. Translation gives CASSPRRGAGSSDTQYF.